This T cell receptor (beta chain) was identified during a study of cytotoxic CD8 clonotypes in ibrutinib-treated CLL. With respect to this clone: What it binds is unknown.

Study results and limitations: Few clonotypes were public, and these shrank or held steady under treatment.

Assay used: immunoSEQ multiplex PCR; TCRdb lists only in-frame clones, some missing. This table has about 270,000 clones, approximately 76% appearing once. This TCR was recovered from a human donor with chronic lymphocytic leukemia. The sample consisted of PBMCs, taken at disease progression, from a patient treated with ibrutinib.

The CDR3 DNA follows: TGTGCCAGCAGCTTGGCTCCGTCCCGGGTCGGGGGCACAGATACGCAGTATTTT. Amino acids: CASSLAPSRVGGTDTQYF. V is TRBV5-4 and J is TRBJ2-3; D possibly corresponds to TRBD2 (5 bases). Germline values: CDR1 SGHNT, CDR2 YYREEE (reference sequence). The length of the CDR3 is 18 residues. The V end was cut by 0 bases, the J end by 1 base, with 18 bases between.